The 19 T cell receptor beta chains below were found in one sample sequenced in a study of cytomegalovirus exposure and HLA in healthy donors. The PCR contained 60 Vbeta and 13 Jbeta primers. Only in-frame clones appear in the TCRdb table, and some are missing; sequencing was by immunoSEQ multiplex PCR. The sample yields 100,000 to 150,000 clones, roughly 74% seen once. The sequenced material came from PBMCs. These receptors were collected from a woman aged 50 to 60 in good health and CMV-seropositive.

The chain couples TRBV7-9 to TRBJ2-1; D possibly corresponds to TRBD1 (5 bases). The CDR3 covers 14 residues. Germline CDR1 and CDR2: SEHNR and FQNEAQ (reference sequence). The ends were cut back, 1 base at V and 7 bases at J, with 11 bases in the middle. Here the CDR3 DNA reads TGTGCCAGCAGCTTAGGGTGGGGCGTTAATGAGCAGTTCTTC. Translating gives CASSLGWGVNEQFF. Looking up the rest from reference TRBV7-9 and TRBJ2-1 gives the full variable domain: DTGVSQNPRHKITKRGQNVTFRCDPISEHNRLYWYRQTLGQGPEFLTYFQNEAQLEKSRLLSDRFSAERPKGSFSTLEIQRTEQGDSAMYLCASSLGWGVNEQFFGPGTRLTVL.

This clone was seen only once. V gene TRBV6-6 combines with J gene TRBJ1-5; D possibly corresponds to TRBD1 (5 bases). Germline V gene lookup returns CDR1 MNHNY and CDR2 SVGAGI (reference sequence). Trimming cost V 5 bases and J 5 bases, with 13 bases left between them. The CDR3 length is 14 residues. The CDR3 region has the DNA TGTGCCAGCAGTACCCTGGGGGGAGATCAGCCCCAGCATTTT. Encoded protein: CASSTLGGDQPQHF.

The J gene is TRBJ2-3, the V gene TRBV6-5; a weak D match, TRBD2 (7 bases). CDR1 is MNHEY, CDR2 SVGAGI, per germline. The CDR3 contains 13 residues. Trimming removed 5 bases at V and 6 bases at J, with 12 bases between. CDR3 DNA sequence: TGTGCCAGCAGTAAGGGGGGGGGCGATACGCAGTATTTT. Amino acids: CASSKGGGDTQYF.

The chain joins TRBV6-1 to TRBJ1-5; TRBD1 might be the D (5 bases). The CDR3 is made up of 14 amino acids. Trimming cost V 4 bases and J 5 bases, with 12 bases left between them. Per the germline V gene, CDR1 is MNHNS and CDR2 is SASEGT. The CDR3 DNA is TGTGCCAGCAGTGCCCGGGGGAGGGATCAGCCCCAGCATTTT. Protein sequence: CASSARGRDQPQHF.

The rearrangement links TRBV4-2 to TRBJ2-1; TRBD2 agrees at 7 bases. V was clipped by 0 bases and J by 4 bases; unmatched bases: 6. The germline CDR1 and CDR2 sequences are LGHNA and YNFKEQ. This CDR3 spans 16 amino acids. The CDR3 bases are TGTGCCAGCAGCCAAGAGGCGGCTAGCGGTTACAATGAGCAGTTCTTC. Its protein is CASSQEAASGYNEQFF.

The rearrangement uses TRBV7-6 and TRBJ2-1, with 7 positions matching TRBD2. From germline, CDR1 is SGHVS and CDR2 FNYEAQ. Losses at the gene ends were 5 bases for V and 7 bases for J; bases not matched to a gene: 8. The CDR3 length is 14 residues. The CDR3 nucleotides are TGTGCCAGCAGCACCCGAGCGGGGAATAATGAGCAGTTCTTC. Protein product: CASSTRAGNNEQFF.

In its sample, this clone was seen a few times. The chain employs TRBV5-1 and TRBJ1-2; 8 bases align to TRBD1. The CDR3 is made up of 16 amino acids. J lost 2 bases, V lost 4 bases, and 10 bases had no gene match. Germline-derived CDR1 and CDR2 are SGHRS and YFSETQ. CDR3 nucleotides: TGCGCCAGCAGCGCGGGACAGGCTGCATCAAACTATGGCTACACCTTC. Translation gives CASSAGQAASNYGYTF.

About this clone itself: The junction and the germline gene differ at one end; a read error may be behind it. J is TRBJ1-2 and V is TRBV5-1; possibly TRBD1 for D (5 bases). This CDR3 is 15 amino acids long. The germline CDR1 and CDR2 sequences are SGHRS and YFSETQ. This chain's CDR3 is CASTRIGGYIDGYSF. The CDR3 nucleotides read TGCGCCAGCACCCGTATCGGGGGGTATATCGATGGCTACTCCTTC.

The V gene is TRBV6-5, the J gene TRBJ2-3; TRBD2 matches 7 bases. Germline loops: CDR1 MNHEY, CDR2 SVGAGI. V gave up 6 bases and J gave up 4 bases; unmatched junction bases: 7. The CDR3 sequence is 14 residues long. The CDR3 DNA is TGTGCCAGCAGAAAGGGAGGGGTCCCAGATACGCAGTATTTT. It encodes CASRKGGVPDTQYF.

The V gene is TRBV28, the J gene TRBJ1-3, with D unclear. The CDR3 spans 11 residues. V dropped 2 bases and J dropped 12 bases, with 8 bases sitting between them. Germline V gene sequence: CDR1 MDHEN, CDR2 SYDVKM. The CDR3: CASSLAPLIYF. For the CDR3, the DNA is TGTGCCAGCAGTTTAGCCCCACTCATATATTTT.

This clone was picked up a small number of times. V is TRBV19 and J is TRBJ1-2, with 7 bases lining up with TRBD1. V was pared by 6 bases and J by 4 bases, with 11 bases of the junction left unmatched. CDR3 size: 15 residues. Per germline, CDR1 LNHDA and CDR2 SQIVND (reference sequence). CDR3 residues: CASRTRTGPIYGYTF. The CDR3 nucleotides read TGTGCCAGTAGGACCCGGACAGGACCTATCTATGGCTACACCTTC.

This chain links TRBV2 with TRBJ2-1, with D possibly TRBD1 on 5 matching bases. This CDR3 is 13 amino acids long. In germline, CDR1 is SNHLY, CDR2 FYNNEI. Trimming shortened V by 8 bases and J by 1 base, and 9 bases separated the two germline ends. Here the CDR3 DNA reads TGTGCCAGCTTTAGACAGTCCTACAATGAGCAGTTCTTC. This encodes CASFRQSYNEQFF. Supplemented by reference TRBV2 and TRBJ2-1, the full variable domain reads EPEVTQTPSHQVTQMGQEVILRCVPISNHLYFYWYRQILGQKVEFLVSFYNNEISEKSEIFDDQFSVERPDGSNFTLKIRSTKLEDSAMYFCASFRQSYNEQFFGPGTRLTVL.

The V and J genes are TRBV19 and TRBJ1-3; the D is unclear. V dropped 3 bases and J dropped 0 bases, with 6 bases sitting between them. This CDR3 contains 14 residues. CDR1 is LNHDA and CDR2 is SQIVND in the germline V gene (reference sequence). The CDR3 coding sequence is TGTGCCAGTAGTATTTCTGTCTCTGGAAACACCATATATTTT. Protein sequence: CASSISVSGNTIYF.

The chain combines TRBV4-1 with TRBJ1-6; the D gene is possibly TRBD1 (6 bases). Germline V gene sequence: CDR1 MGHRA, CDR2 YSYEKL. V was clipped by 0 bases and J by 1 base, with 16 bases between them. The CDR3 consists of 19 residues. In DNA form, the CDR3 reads TGCGCCAGCAGCCAAGAAAGGGGGATAGACGCGTCCTATAATTCACCCCTCCACTTT. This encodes CASSQERGIDASYNSPLHF.

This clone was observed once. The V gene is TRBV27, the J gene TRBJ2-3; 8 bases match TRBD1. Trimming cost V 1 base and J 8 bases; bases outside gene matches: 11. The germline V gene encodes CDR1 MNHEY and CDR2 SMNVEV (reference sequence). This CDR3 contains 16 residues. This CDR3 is CASSLYGGDRGVTQYF. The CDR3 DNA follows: TGTGCCAGCAGTTTATATGGCGGTGACAGGGGTGTTACGCAGTATTTT.

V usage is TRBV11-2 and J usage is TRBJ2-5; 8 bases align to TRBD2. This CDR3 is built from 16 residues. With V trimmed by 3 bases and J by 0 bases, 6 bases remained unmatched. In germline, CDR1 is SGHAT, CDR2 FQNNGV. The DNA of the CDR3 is TGTGCCAGCAGCTTCGACGTAGCGGGGTACCAAGAGACCCAGTACTTC. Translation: CASSFDVAGYQETQYF.

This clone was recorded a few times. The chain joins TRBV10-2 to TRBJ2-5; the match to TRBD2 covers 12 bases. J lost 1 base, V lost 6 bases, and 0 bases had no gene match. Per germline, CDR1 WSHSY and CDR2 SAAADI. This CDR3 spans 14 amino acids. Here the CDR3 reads CASRGLAGQETQYF. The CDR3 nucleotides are TGCGCCAGCAGGGGACTAGCGGGCCAAGAGACCCAGTACTTC.

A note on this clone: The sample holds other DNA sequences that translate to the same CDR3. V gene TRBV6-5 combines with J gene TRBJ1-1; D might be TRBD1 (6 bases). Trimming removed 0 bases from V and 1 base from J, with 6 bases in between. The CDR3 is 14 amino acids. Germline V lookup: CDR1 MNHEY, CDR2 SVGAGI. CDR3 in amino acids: CASSYSTGNTEAFF. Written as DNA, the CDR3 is TGTGCCAGCAGTTACTCGACAGGGAACACTGAAGCTTTCTTT.

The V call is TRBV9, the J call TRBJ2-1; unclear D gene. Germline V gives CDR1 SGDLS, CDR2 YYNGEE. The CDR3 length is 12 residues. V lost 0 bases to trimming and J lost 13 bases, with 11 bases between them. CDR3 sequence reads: CASSVVGGAQFF. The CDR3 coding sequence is TGTGCCAGCAGCGTAGTCGGTGGAGCACAGTTCTTC.